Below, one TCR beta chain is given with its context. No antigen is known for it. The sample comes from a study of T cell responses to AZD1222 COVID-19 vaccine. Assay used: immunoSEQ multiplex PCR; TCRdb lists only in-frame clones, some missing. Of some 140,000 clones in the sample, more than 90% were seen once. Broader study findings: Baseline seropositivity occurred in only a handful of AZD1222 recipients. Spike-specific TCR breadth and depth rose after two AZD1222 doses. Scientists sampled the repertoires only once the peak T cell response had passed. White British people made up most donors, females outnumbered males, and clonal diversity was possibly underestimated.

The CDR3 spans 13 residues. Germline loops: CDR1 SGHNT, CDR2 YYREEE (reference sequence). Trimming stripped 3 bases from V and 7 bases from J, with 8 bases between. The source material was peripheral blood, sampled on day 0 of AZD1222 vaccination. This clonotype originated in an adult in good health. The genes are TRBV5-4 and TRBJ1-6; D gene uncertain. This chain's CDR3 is CASSSVGNSPLHF. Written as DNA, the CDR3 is TGTGCCAGCAGCTCGGTCGGGAATTCACCCCTCCACTTT. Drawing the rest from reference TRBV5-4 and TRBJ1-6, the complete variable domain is ETGVTQSPTHLIKTRGQQVTLRCSSQSGHNTVSWYQQALGQGPQFIFQYYREEENGRGNFPPRFSGLQFPNYSSELNVNALELDDSALYLCASSSVGNSPLHFGNGTRLTVT.